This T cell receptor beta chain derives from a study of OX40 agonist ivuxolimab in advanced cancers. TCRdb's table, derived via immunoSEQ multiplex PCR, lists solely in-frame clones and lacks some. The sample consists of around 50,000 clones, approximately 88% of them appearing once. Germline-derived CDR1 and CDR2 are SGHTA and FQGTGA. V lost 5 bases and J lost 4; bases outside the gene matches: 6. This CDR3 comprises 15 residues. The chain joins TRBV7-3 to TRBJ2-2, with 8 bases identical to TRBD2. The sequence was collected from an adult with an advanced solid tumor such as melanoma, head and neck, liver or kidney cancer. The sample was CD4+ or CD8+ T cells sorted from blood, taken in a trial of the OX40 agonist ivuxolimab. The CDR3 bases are TGTGCCAGCAGCCCTCTGGCGGGAGGCACCGGGGAGCTGTTTTTT. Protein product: CASSPLAGGTGELFF.